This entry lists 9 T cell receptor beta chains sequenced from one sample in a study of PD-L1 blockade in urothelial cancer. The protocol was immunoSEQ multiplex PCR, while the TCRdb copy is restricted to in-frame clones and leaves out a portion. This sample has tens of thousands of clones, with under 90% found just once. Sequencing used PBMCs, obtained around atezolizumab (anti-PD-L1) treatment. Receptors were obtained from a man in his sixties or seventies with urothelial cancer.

The CDR3 protein is CASSKFGRIRSEQYF. In DNA, the CDR3 is TGTGCCAGTAGCAAATTTGGCAGGATCCGATCCGAGCAGTACTTC. The chain is built from TRBV19 and TRBJ2-7; D gene ambiguous. The CDR3 is 15 amino acids. In germline, CDR1 is LNHDA, CDR2 SQIVND (reference sequence). Trimming removed 6 bases at V and 6 bases at J, with 21 bases between.

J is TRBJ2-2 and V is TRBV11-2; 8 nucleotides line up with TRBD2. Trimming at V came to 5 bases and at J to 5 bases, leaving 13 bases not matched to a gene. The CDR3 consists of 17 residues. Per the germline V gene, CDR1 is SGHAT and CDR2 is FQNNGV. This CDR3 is CASSPQGLGRVTGELFF. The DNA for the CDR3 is TGTGCCAGCAGCCCCCAGGGACTAGGAAGGGTTACCGGGGAGCTGTTTTTT.

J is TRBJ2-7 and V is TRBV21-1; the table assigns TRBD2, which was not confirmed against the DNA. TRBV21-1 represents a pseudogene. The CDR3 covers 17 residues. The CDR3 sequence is CASSTPPFRVSSYEQYF. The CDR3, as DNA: TGTGCCAGCAGCACGCCACCGTTCCGGGTCAGCTCCTACGAGCAGTACTTC.

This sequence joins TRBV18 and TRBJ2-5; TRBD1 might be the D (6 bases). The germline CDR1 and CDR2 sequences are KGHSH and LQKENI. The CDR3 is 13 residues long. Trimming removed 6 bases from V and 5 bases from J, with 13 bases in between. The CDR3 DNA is TGTGCCAGCTCGATCAACAGGGATGAGACCCAGTACTTC. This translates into CASSINRDETQYF. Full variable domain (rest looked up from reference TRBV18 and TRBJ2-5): NAGVMQNPRHLVRRRGQEARLRCSPMKGHSHVYWYRQLPEEGLKFMVYLQKENIIDESGMPKERFSAEFPKEGPSILRIQQVVRGDSAAYFCASSINRDETQYFGPGTRLLVL.

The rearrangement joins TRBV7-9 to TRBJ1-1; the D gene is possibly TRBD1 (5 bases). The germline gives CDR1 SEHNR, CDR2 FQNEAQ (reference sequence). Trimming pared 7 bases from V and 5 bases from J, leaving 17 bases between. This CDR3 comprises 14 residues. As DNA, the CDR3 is TGTGCCAGCACCGAGTGGGGGGGAGGGACTGAAGCTTTCTTT. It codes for CASTEWGGGTEAFF.

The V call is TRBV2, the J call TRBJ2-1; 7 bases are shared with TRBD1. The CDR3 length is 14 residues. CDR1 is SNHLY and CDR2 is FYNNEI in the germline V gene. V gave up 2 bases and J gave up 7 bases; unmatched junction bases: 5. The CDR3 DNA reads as TGTGCCAGCAGTGAATTAGGGACAGCGAATGAGCAGTTCTTC. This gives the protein CASSELGTANEQFF.

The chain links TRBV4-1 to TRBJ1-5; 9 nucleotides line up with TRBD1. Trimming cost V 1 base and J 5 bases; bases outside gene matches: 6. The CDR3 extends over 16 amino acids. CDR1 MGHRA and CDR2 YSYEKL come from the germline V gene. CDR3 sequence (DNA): TGCGCCAGCAGCCAAGTGTCGGGACAGGGCTATCAGCCCCAGCATTTT. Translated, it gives CASSQVSGQGYQPQHF.

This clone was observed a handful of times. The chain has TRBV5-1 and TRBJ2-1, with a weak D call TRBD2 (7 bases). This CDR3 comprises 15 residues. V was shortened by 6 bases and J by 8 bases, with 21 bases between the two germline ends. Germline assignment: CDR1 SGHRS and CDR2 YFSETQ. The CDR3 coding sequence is TGCGCCAGCACCGAGGCGGGGGCACCTCTCTATGAGCAGTTCTTC. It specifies CASTEAGAPLYEQFF.

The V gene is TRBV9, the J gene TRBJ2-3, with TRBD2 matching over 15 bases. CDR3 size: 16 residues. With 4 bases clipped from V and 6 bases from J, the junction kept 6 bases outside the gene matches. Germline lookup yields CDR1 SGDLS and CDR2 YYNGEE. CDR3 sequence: CASSPPGTSGGDTQYF. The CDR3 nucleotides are TGTGCCAGCAGCCCCCCCGGGACTAGCGGGGGGGATACGCAGTATTTT. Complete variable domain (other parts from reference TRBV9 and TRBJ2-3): DSGVTQTPKHLITATGQRVTLRCSPRSGDLSVYWYQQSLDQGLQFLIQYYNGEERAKGNILERFSAQQFPDLHSELNLSSLELGDSALYFCASSPPGTSGGDTQYFGPGTRLTVL.